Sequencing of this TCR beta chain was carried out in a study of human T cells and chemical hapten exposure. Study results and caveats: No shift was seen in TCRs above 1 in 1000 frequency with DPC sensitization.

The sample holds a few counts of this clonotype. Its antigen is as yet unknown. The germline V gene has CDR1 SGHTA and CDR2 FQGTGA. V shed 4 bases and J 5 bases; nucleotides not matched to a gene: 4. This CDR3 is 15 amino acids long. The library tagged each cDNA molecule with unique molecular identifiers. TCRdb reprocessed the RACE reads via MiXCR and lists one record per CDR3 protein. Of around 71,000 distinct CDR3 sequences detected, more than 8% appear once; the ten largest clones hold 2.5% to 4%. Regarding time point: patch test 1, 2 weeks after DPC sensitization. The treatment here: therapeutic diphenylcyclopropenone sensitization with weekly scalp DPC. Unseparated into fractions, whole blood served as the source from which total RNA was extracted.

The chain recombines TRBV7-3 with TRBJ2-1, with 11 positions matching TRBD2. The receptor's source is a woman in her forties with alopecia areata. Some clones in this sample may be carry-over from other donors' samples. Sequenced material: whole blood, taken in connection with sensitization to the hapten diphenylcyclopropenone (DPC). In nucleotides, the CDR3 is TGTGCCAGCAGCTCCCCGACTAGCGGGAACAATGAGCAGTTCTTC. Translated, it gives CASSSPTSGNNEQFF.